This entry describes one TCR beta chain. This entry is derived from a study of blood T cell repertoires in COVID-19. Study background: From T cells, B-cell-depleted T cells, or PBMCs came the material, which was cDNA or gDNA.

Germline V gene lookup returns CDR1 LNHDA and CDR2 SQIVND (reference sequence). Trimming took 7 bases from V and 3 from J, leaving 13 bases between them. CDR3 length: 15 amino acids. Authors' processing steps: Estimation of nucleated cell counts relied on the amplification of reference gene primers. Clones were sequenced by immunoSEQ multiplex PCR, and TCRdb holds only the in-frame ones, with some missing. V and J calls and clone size are those listed in that table; D and trimming were worked out from the DNA. The sample lists roughly 250,000 clones, 75% to 90% occurring once. The sequencing sample was made of peripheral blood. The sequence was collected from a man aged 55 to 70 who had recovered from COVID-19. The chain links TRBV19 to TRBJ1-6, with D possibly being TRBD1 (6 bases). The CDR3 reads CASTPVTGYNSPLHF. The CDR3 nucleotides are TGTGCCAGTACTCCGGTGACAGGCTATAATTCACCCCTCCACTTT.